This paragraph reports one T cell receptor beta chain. Generated by immunoSEQ multiplex PCR, the TCRdb table keeps only in-frame clones and is missing some. The table records about 120,000 clones, roughly 87% of them present only once. The germline V and J ends were trimmed by 5 bases and 1 base, with 13 bases remaining between them. The CDR3 is 15 amino acids. CDR1 and CDR2 (germline): SGHDN, FVKESK. This specimen belongs to a study of control samples from healthy donors and cancer patients. This clonotype was obtained from a man aged 40-49 years in good health. The rearrangement links TRBV14 to TRBJ2-3; perhaps TRBD2 as D (5 bases). The material sequenced was blood. The CDR3 protein is CASSFRTDRTDTQYF. Written as DNA, the CDR3 is TGTGCCAGCAGCTTCCGGACTGACCGCACAGATACGCAGTATTTT.